Below are 11 T cell receptor beta chains sequenced from a single sample in a study of CD8+ T cells in alopecia areata. Extraction and reverse transcription of RNA yielded cDNA as the sequencing template. Clones were sequenced by immunoSEQ multiplex PCR, and TCRdb holds only the in-frame ones, with some missing. The data hold around 120,000 clones, with around 50% observed a single time. Material: NKG2D-low CD8+ T cells sorted from blood. The receptor set was obtained from a human donor with alopecia areata.

The V and J genes are TRBV29-1 and TRBJ2-7; D is unclear. V was cut by 2 bases and J by 3 bases, with 11 bases left in between. This CDR3 is 13 amino acids long. Germline CDR1 and CDR2: SQVTM and ANQGSEA. The CDR3, as DNA: TGCAGCGTTGAAAACGATAGAGGCTACGAGCAGTACTTC. Protein sequence: CSVENDRGYEQYF.

The rearrangement uses TRBV7-9 and TRBJ2-5; D unresolved. V lost 1 base and J 3 bases, leaving 6 bases between the germline ends. Germline V gives CDR1 SEHNR, CDR2 FQNEAQ (reference sequence). This CDR3 has 13 amino acids. The CDR3 DNA reads as TGTGCCAGCAGCTTAGTAGGGAAAGAGACCCAGTACTTC. Protein: CASSLVGKETQYF.

The chain employs TRBV5-1 and TRBJ2-7, with D perhaps TRBD2 (5 bases). CDR3 length: 12 amino acids. Per the germline V gene, CDR1 is SGHRS and CDR2 is YFSETQ. V was cut by 2 bases and J by 3 bases, with 6 bases left in between. The CDR3, as DNA: TGCGCCAGCAGCTTTGAGGGCTACGAGCAGTACTTC. The encoded protein is CASSFEGYEQYF.

This clone was observed a handful of times. The chain couples TRBV4-1 to TRBJ2-7; the match to TRBD2 covers 7 bases. V lost 0 bases to trimming and J lost 2 bases; unmatched junction nucleotides: 7. The CDR3 contains 16 residues. Germline CDR1 MGHRA, CDR2 YSYEKL. The CDR3 reads CASSQDPSGVPYEQYF. The CDR3 coding sequence is TGCGCCAGCAGCCAAGATCCGAGCGGGGTTCCCTACGAGCAGTACTTC.

The rearrangement links TRBV29-1 to TRBJ1-4; D call uncertain. The germline gives CDR1 SQVTM, CDR2 ANQGSEA. V lost 4 bases, J lost 7 bases, and 16 bases lay in between. The CDR3 runs 14 residues. Here the CDR3 reads CSVGTTAGSEKLFF. The CDR3, as DNA: TGCAGCGTTGGGACTACAGCGGGTAGTGAAAAACTGTTTTTT.

The chain combines TRBV28 with TRBJ2-7, with 9 bases lining up with TRBD1. J lost 11 bases, V lost 5 bases, and 4 bases had no gene match. This CDR3 comprises 11 residues. Looked up from germline, CDR1 is MDHEN and CDR2 is SYDVKM. CDR3 sequence: CASSPGDREYF. Here the CDR3 DNA reads TGTGCCAGCAGTCCAGGGGACAGGGAGTACTTC.

V is TRBV29-1 and J is TRBJ1-1; D is unclear. Trimming removed 7 bases at V and 0 bases at J, with 9 bases between. This CDR3 comprises 12 residues. Germline assignment: CDR1 SQVTM and CDR2 ANQGSEA. The CDR3, as DNA: TGCAGCGCCTGGGATATGAACACTGAAGCTTTCTTT. As protein: CSAWDMNTEAFF.

This chain uses TRBV30 with TRBJ2-1; 9 nucleotides line up with TRBD2. V was clipped by 4 bases and J by 8 bases; unmatched bases: 15. The CDR3 consists of 16 residues. Per the germline V gene, CDR1 is GTSNPN and CDR2 is SVGIG (reference sequence). Written as DNA, the CDR3 is TGTGCCTGGAACCCCAACCGGGCGGGAGGGCCCTATGAGCAGTTCTTC. Translating it yields CAWNPNRAGGPYEQFF.

This chain joins TRBV30 and TRBJ2-5; D not certain. V was clipped by 2 bases and J by 1 base, with 8 bases between them. Germline V lookup: CDR1 GTSNPN, CDR2 SVGIG (reference sequence). The CDR3 totals 13 residues. CDR3: CAWSFKSQETQYF. CDR3 DNA: TGTGCCTGGAGTTTTAAATCCCAAGAGACCCAGTACTTC.

The chain recombines TRBV2 with TRBJ1-2; D is undetermined. CDR3 length: 14 amino acids. Trimming pared 7 bases from V and 3 bases from J, leaving 15 bases between. Per germline, CDR1 SNHLY and CDR2 FYNNEI. CDR3 nucleotide sequence: TGTGCCAGCATAGGGCCGGCCCTGGACTATGGCTACACCTTC. Encoded protein: CASIGPALDYGYTF.

There are a few counts of this clone. The rearrangement uses TRBV6-4 and TRBJ1-1; D not certain. Germline values: CDR1 MRHNA, CDR2 SNTAGT. This CDR3 comprises 15 residues. Trimming shortened V by 0 bases and J by 6 bases, and 14 bases separated the two germline ends. The CDR3 loop is CASSDSIEGWAEAFF. The DNA for the CDR3 is TGTGCCAGCAGTGACTCGATAGAGGGTTGGGCTGAAGCTTTCTTT.